This record concerns one TCR beta chain sequence. Its recognized antigen is unknown. Base qualities were left out, and no much larger clone turns up one base away. The source of the sample is a study of beta chain features in type 1 diabetes (dated by TCRdb to the late 2010s). Background for the entire study: Mean age, gender distribution, total cell number and subset yield did not differ between patients and healthy donors. Across all samples, fewer than 130 million sorted cells were examined, and cell number per subset correlated strongly with RNA yield. In the study, recently diagnosed type 1 diabetes patients and matched healthy donors were compared on the TCRB repertoires of their sorted circulating CD4+ T cell subsets. Regulatory and stem cell-like memory subsets were obtained from only 8 patients and roughly 8 healthy donors, while naive and central memory subsets were obtained from all 30 or so donors. General study outcomes and caveats: At VDJ recombination sites, type 1 diabetes patients had fewer insertions and more deleted nucleotides, which implies abnormalities in thymic rearrangement. Because the HLA sub-analyses included only small numbers of individuals, any influence of HLA type on TCRB rearrangement was left unresolved. The naive, central memory and regulatory TCRB repertoires appeared to resemble one another more closely among patients than among healthy donors. Because cDNA was sequenced instead of genomic DNA, highly expressing activated cells could be over-represented, though the groups showed no difference in activation or CD3 levels. In all four CD4+ subsets, TCRB CDR3 length was moderately but significantly shorter in type 1 diabetes patients. PCR may preferentially amplify shorter templates, but because patient and control samples were amplified and corrected together, any resulting skew would affect both groups equally.

From the germline V gene (reference sequence), CDR1 is LNHDA and CDR2 is SQIVND. Taken from cysteine to phenylalanine, the CDR3 has 13 residues. The retained sequence is limited to the CDR3, 39 bases, with the frame set at the first base. V is reduced by 5 bases and J by 8 bases, leaving a spacing of 14 bases between them. The entire isolated RNA was reverse transcribed using the High Capacity cDNA Reverse Transcription Kit, and thus expressed TCRB transcripts were sequenced. Deep immunoSEQ sequencing was performed on naive, central memory and regulatory T cell samples, with an average of roughly 3.3 million total reads per sample. After sorted cells were lysed in RLT buffer, RNA was extracted with DNase-treated RNeasy Micro or Mini kits, with the choice depending on cell number. To prevent cross-contamination, every cell subset was processed on its own, while patient and healthy donor samples were processed together. TCRB sequences were amplified from cDNA with the immunoSEQ multiplex PCR, producing 87-bp fragments spanning the CDR3 region. The amplicons were sequenced using the Illumina HiSeq platform. The original methods were these. Synthetic template baselines were used to correct PCR bias computationally, reads within Hamming distance 2 were collapsed together, and singletons that could not be merged were discarded. Reads were aligned to IMGT to assign V, D and J genes, CDR3 length, and insertions or deletions at six rearrangement sites. Clonotype counts were normalized to sorted cell number within each subset before computing true diversity and Gini coefficients with the tcR R package. Repertoire sharing was quantified using the overlap coefficient calculated on TCRB nucleotide sequences. Out-of-frame TCRB sequences from naive cells were analyzed to stand in for the pre-selection repertoire. The clones in this table, taken by TCRdb from immuneACCESS, are in-frame only. Not every clone is retained; where verified, under half of the shortfall comes from an unresolved V gene, and the cause of the rest is unknown. For V, J and clone size, that table is used; D and trimming come from the DNA. Recorded for this sample are about 740,000 clones; about an eighth of them occurred a single time. The top ten hold about 0.02% of the sample.

From each donor, a single peripheral blood sample of about 110 mL on average was drawn into heparinised tubes. Using a panel that included CD45RO, CCR7, CD25, CD127, CD95 and CD27, naive, central memory, regulatory and stem cell-like memory CD4+ T cells were sorted on a BD FACSAria II. Purity was above 98% for every sorted population. PBMCs were separated immediately by Lymphoprep density gradient centrifugation and were stained directly, without being cultured. To minimize batch effects, samples were stained and sorted in pairs, one healthy donor with one patient per experiment. The specimen sequenced was naive CD4+ T cells from blood. The meaning of the sample's cell subset or site label: true naive CD4+ T cells. This clonotype was obtained from a man younger than 35 with type 1 diabetes. The sequence joins TRBV19 to TRBJ2-3; perhaps TRBD2 is the D gene, with 5 bases matching. The nucleotides are TGTGCCAGTAGTGGAGGCCGATTTTCTACGCAGTATTTT. Translation gives CASSGGRFSTQYF.